This T cell receptor (beta chain) was obtained from a study of cytomegalovirus exposure and HLA in healthy donors. Study-wide background: Of around 400 genotyped donors, roughly 76% grouped in the Caucasian-associated ancestry cluster.

Notes on this clone: Its antigen is still unknown. The junction and the germline gene differ at one end; a read error may be behind it.

Study-wide results and limits: It was taken for granted in presence/absence analyses that sequencing depth across donors was roughly uniform. Likely technical artifact: a cluster of highly shared sequence variants. Prior analysis indicated that the majority of TCR beta V segments exhibited productivity approximately 90% or approximately 30% of the time.

The PCR used 60 Vbeta and 13 Jbeta primers. This table comes from immunoSEQ multiplex PCR, and its TCRdb copy is limited to in-frame clones, with some not included. The sample lists some 99,000 clones, approximately 76% seen once, with around 7.7% in the top ten. Material: PBMCs. The TCR comes from a man in his forties in good health and CMV-seronegative.

CDR3 loop: CATIRDLERGETQYF. The CDR3 nucleotides are TGTGCCACCATCAGAGATTTGGAGCGGGGAGAGACCCAGTACTTC. V gene TRBV15 combines with J gene TRBJ2-5; TRBD2 aligns across 7 bases. The CDR3 is 15 residues long. Germline CDR1 reads LNHNV; CDR2 reads YYDKDF (reference sequence).